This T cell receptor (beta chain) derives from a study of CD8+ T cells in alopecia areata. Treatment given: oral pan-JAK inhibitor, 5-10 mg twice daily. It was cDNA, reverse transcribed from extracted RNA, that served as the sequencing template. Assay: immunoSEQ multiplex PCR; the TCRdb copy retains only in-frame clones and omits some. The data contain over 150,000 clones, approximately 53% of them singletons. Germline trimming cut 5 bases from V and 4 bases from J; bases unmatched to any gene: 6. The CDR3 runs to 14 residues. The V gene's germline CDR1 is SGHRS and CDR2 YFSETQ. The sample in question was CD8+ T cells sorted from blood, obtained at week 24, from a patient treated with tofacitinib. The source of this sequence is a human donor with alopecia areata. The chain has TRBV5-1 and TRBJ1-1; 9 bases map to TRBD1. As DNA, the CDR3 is TGCGCCAGCAGTACAGGGGGCTTGGGCACTGAAGCTTTCTTT. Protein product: CASSTGGLGTEAFF.